These 3 T cell receptor beta chains came from one sample sequenced in a study of T cell repertoires in cytomegalovirus infection. One entry per CDR3 protein, called by TCRdb with MiXCR from the reads. The table includes roughly 280,000 distinct CDR3 sequences, around 13% detected once. The sample consisted of PBMCs. These receptors were taken from a human donor in good health (CMV status not recorded). Some clones in this sample may be carry-over from other donors' samples.

This clonotype was counted between two and nine times. This rearrangement joins TRBV6-2 or TRBV6-3 to TRBJ2-7; possible D gene TRBD2, 6 bases. CDR1 MNHEY and CDR2 SVGEGT come from the germline V gene. The CDR3 is 15 residues long. The V end lost 6 bases, the J end lost 3 bases, and 18 bases lay between the germline ends. The CDR3 loop reads CASRTAGLPGYEQYF. Here the CDR3 DNA reads TGTGCCAGCAGGACCGCGGGACTCCCTGGCTACGAGCAGTACTTC.

The J gene is TRBJ1-2, the V gene TRBV4-1; D is possibly TRBD1 (5 bases). Germline CDR1 and CDR2: MGHRA and YSYEKL. CDR3 length equals 16 residues. The V gene lost 4 bases and the J gene lost 4 bases, with 19 bases spanning the gap. CDR3 sequence: CASSPPLGAETYGYTF. As DNA, the CDR3 is TGCGCCAGCAGCCCCCCGTTAGGGGCTGAGACCTATGGCTACACCTTC.

This clonotype was recorded a few times. The chain combines TRBV6-5 with TRBJ2-7; a possible D gene is TRBD2 (6 bases). V lost 3 bases to trimming and J lost 2 bases, with 14 bases between them. CDR1 and CDR2 (germline): MNHEY, SVGAGI. The CDR3 length is 15 residues. The CDR3 DNA is TGTGCCAGCAGTTATGGGGGACTGGAAGCCTACGAGCAGTACTTC. Its protein product is CASSYGGLEAYEQYF.